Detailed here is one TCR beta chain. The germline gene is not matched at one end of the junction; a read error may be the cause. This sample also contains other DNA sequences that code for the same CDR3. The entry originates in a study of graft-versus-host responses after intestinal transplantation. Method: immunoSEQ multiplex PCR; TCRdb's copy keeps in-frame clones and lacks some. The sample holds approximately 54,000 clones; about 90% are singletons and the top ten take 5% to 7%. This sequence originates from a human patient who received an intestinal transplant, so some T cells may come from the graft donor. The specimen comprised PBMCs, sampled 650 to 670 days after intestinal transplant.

The CDR3, as DNA: TGTGCCAGCAGTGAAATAAGGGGGAGCTCCTATAATTCGCCCCTCCACTTT. Amino acid sequence: CASSEIRGSSYNSPLHF. The V and J genes are TRBV6-1 and TRBJ1-6; TRBD1 might be the D (6 bases). Germline V gives CDR1 MNHNS, CDR2 SASEGT. This CDR3 has 17 amino acids.